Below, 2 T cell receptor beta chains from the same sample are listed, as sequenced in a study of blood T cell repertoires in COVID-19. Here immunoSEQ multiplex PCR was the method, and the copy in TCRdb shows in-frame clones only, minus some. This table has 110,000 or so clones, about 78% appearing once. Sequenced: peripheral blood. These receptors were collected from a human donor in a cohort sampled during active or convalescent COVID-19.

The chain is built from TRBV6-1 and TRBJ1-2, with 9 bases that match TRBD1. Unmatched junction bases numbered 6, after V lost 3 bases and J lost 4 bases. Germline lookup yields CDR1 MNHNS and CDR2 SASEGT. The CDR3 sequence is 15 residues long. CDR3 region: CASSDPGQGFYGYTF. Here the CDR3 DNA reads TGTGCCAGCAGTGACCCGGGACAGGGATTCTATGGCTACACCTTC.

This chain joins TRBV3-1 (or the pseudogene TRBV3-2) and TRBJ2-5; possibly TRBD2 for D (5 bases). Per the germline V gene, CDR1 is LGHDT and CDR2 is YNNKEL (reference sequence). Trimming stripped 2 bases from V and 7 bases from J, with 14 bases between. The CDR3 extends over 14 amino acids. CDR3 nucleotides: TGTGCCAGCAGCCAATATGAGGGTCGAGGGACCCAGTACTTC. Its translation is CASSQYEGRGTQYF.